The 18 T cell receptor beta chains below come from one sample, sequenced in a study of technical replicates of blood from four donors. TCRdb's table, derived via immunoSEQ multiplex PCR, lists solely in-frame clones and lacks some. Among almost 90,000 clones listed, 94% were seen once. Input material: T cells isolated from PBMCs. These receptors all come from a human donor in good health.

The CDR3 DNA sequence: TGTGCCAGCTCAGAGGGAAATAGCAATCAGCCCCAGCATTTT. Its translation is CASSEGNSNQPQHF. The chain joins TRBV18 to TRBJ1-5; D is undetermined. The CDR3 sequence is 14 residues long. V shed 5 bases and J shed 0 bases, with 8 bases lying between them. CDR1 is KGHSH and CDR2 is LQKENI in the germline V gene.

The chain links TRBV9 to TRBJ2-7; D perhaps matches TRBD2 (5 bases). This CDR3 is built from 14 residues. The germline V gene encodes CDR1 SGDLS and CDR2 YYNGEE. Trimming left V 0 bases short and J 0 bases short, with 7 bases between. The CDR3 nucleotides read TGTGCCAGCAGCGTAGGAGGGATCTCCTACGAGCAGTACTTC. This codes for CASSVGGISYEQYF.

The chain employs TRBV25-1 and TRBJ1-5; D unresolved. CDR1 and CDR2 (germline): MGHDK, SYGVNS. The ends were cut back, 3 bases at V and 2 bases at J, with 11 bases in the middle. The CDR3 has 15 residues. CDR3 in DNA: TGTGCCAGCAGTGATTGGGCCGGGGGCAATCAGCCCCAGCATTTT. It is translated as CASSDWAGGNQPQHF.

This chain joins TRBV7-9 and TRBJ2-7; 10 bases fit TRBD2. The CDR3 is made up of 16 amino acids. Germline V gene sequence: CDR1 SEHNR, CDR2 FQNEAQ (reference sequence). V lost 0 bases to trimming and J lost 2 bases; unmatched junction nucleotides: 4. The CDR3 region has the DNA TGTGCCAGCAGCTTAGCGCAACTAGCGGGGACCTACGAGCAGTACTTC. Translated, it gives CASSLAQLAGTYEQYF.

The chain couples TRBV19 to TRBJ2-1; a possible D gene is TRBD1 (6 bases). V was trimmed by 5 bases and J by 2 bases, leaving 10 bases between them. This CDR3 region has 14 residues. Germline V gives CDR1 LNHDA, CDR2 SQIVND (reference sequence). CDR3 loop: CASSWGPTYNEQFF. The CDR3 DNA reads TGTGCCAGTAGTTGGGGGCCAACCTACAATGAGCAGTTCTTC.

The V and J genes are TRBV6-5 and TRBJ2-1; D is perhaps TRBD2 (5 bases). CDR1 is MNHEY, CDR2 SVGAGI, per germline. Trimming pared 2 bases from V and 5 bases from J, leaving 16 bases between. The CDR3 contains 16 residues. Here the CDR3 reads CASSYETGSPNNEQFF. The DNA for the CDR3 is TGTGCCAGCAGTTACGAAACGGGGTCCCCAAACAATGAGCAGTTCTTC.

CDR3 region: CASSRGGKQETQYF. The CDR3 DNA sequence: TGTGCCAGCTCCCGGGGCGGGAAACAAGAGACCCAGTACTTC. V gene TRBV18 combines with J gene TRBJ2-5; the D gene is possibly TRBD2 (6 bases). The CDR3 is 14 amino acids. Trimming took 6 bases from V and 2 from J, leaving 13 bases between them. Germline values: CDR1 KGHSH, CDR2 LQKENI.

The chain couples TRBV5-1 to TRBJ2-2; D perhaps matches TRBD2 (5 bases). Germline loops: CDR1 SGHRS, CDR2 YFSETQ. The CDR3 spans 15 residues. Deletions cut 1 base from V and 6 bases from J, with 13 bases between. The CDR3 here is CASSLSRGRPGELFF. The CDR3 DNA reads TGCGCCAGCAGCTTGTCCCGGGGAAGGCCCGGGGAGCTGTTTTTT.

This sequence joins TRBV7-8 and TRBJ1-4; tentative D call: TRBD1 (6 bases). The V end was cut by 2 bases, the J end by 8 bases, with 12 bases between. Germline values: CDR1 SGHVS, CDR2 FQNEAQ. The CDR3 has 14 amino acids. CDR3 protein: CASSLIQGGEKLFF. In DNA, the CDR3 is TGTGCCAGCAGCTTAATACAGGGTGGGGAAAAACTGTTTTTT.

The chain couples TRBV10-3 to TRBJ2-6, with a tentative D call TRBD2 (6 bases). Germline values: CDR1 ENHRY, CDR2 SYGVKD. Trimming left V 5 bases short and J 3 bases short, with 11 bases between. This CDR3 region has 15 residues. Written as DNA, the CDR3 is TGTGCCATCAGTTCCGGGAGCTTTGGGGCCAACGTCCTGACTTTC. Translated, it gives CAISSGSFGANVLTF.

The table lists this clone with a count of one. The CDR3 loop reads CASSLGRGRYTEAFF. The CDR3 DNA reads as TGTGCCAGCAGCTTAGGGAGGGGGCGGTACACTGAAGCTTTCTTT. The V and J genes are TRBV11-2 and TRBJ1-1; 7 bases are a match to TRBD1. Trimming at V came to 1 base and at J to 3 bases, leaving 5 bases not matched to a gene. Germline V gene lookup returns CDR1 SGHAT and CDR2 FQNNGV. The CDR3 is made up of 15 amino acids. The full variable domain, rest sourced from reference TRBV11-2 and TRBJ1-1, is EAGVAQSPRYKIIEKRQSVAFWCNPISGHATLYWYQQILGQGPKLLIQFQNNGVVDDSQLPKDRFSAERLKGVDSTLKIQPAKLEDSAVYLCASSLGRGRYTEAFFGQGTRLTVV.

This chain links TRBV19 with TRBJ2-2; D gene uncertain. The V and J ends lost 1 base and 3 bases respectively, with 6 bases between them. This CDR3 region has 14 residues. In germline, CDR1 is LNHDA, CDR2 SQIVND (reference sequence). The CDR3 region is CASSIARDTGELFF. Written as DNA, the CDR3 is TGTGCCAGTAGTATAGCCCGGGACACCGGGGAGCTGTTTTTT. Looking up the rest from reference TRBV19 and TRBJ2-2 gives the full variable domain: DGGITQSPKYLFRKEGQNVTLSCEQNLNHDAMYWYRQDPGQGLRLIYYSQIVNDFQKGDIAEGYSVSREKKESFPLTVTSAQKNPTAFYLCASSIARDTGELFFGEGSRLTVL.

The chain joins TRBV5-6 to TRBJ1-2; D is unclear. The CDR3 has 14 amino acids. Trimming took 4 bases from V and 0 from J, leaving 10 bases between them. The germline CDR1 and CDR2 sequences are SGHDT and YYEEEE. This CDR3 is CASSLHGSNYGYTF. CDR3 nucleotide sequence: TGTGCCAGCAGCCTGCACGGTTCTAACTATGGCTACACCTTC.

The chain has TRBV25-1 and TRBJ2-2; D is ambiguous. V dropped 4 bases and J dropped 6 bases, with 9 bases sitting between them. Germline V gives CDR1 MGHDK, CDR2 SYGVNS. CDR3 length equals 13 residues. Here the CDR3 reads CASSAISAGELFF. CDR3 bases: TGTGCCAGCAGTGCGATAAGCGCCGGGGAGCTGTTTTTT.

The chain links TRBV2 to TRBJ2-5; 7 bases are shared with TRBD2. The ends lost 6 bases at V and 1 base at J; junction bases unmatched: 5. Germline assignment: CDR1 SNHLY and CDR2 FYNNEI. The CDR3 is made up of 14 amino acids. CDR3 DNA: TGTGCCAGCAGGCCGGGACTACCCCAAGAGACCCAGTACTTC. Amino acid sequence: CASRPGLPQETQYF.

The chain joins TRBV10-1 to TRBJ2-5; D gene ambiguous. Trimming stripped 4 bases from V and 5 bases from J, with 11 bases between. The germline gives CDR1 WNHNN, CDR2 SYGVQD (reference sequence). The CDR3 contains 13 residues. The CDR3 reads CASSARSGETQYF. The CDR3 DNA follows: TGCGCCAGCAGTGCAAGGTCGGGTGAGACCCAGTACTTC.

The gene calls are TRBV4-2 and TRBJ2-2; TRBD2 matches at 11 bases. Germline CDR1 and CDR2: LGHNA and YNFKEQ. Trimming at V came to 0 bases and at J to 3 bases, leaving 9 bases not matched to a gene. The CDR3 sequence is 19 residues long. The CDR3 DNA is TGTGCCAGCAGCCAAGATTTTGGGGTAGCGGGGGGGCACACCGGGGAGCTGTTTTTT. Its protein product is CASSQDFGVAGGHTGELFF.

This clone was seen a single time. Here the CDR3 DNA reads TGTGCCAGCAGCTTAGACACCTCTGGAAACACCATATATTTT. Residues: CASSLDTSGNTIYF. The chain couples TRBV7-2 to TRBJ1-3; D is unclear. The CDR3 consists of 14 residues. Germline V gives CDR1 SGHTA, CDR2 FQGNSA. The V end was cut by 1 base, the J end by 0 bases, with 4 bases between.